Shown below are 3 T cell receptor beta chains from a single sample sequenced in a study of cytomegalovirus exposure and HLA in healthy donors. PCR used 60 Vbeta primers and 13 Jbeta primers. The method was immunoSEQ multiplex PCR; TCRdb's version includes in-frame clones alone and lacks a portion of them. This table has 80,000 to 130,000 clones, 70% to 80% appearing once. The sequencing input was PBMCs. All receptors come from a woman aged 18-29 years in good health and CMV-seropositive.

The gene calls are TRBV27 and TRBJ2-7, with TRBD2 as a possible D gene (6 bases). V lost 3 bases, J lost 1 base, and 16 bases lay in between. The germline V gene has CDR1 MNHEY and CDR2 SMNVEV (reference sequence). This CDR3 is built from 16 residues. CDR3: CASSFRKGAGSYEQYF. The CDR3 bases are TGTGCCAGCAGTTTCCGAAAAGGGGCGGGGTCCTACGAGCAGTACTTC.

This rearrangement joins TRBV7-2 to TRBJ2-7, with D possibly being TRBD2 (6 bases). The V gene's germline CDR1 is SGHTA and CDR2 FQGNSA. The CDR3 runs to 15 residues. V lost 2 bases and J 2 bases, leaving 13 bases between the germline ends. CDR3 bases: TGTGCCAGCAGCTTAACCCCGGGGGAAACCTACGAGCAGTACTTC. This translates into CASSLTPGETYEQYF.

The genes are TRBV7-2 and TRBJ2-5; D remains unclear. Germline V lookup: CDR1 SGHTA, CDR2 FQGNSA. The CDR3 is made up of 15 amino acids. The V and J ends lost 0 bases and 3 bases respectively, with 11 bases between them. Written as DNA, the CDR3 is TGTGCCAGCAGCTTAGCCGACGTAGCAGAAGAGACCCAGTACTTC. Translating gives CASSLADVAEETQYF.